This section outlines one T cell receptor (beta chain) sequence together with its context. These data are taken from a study of blood T cell repertoires in COVID-19. The V gene lost 7 bases and the J gene lost 3 bases, with 7 bases spanning the gap. The CDR3 is 11 residues long. Germline lookup yields CDR1 SGHTA and CDR2 FQGNSA. Assay: immunoSEQ multiplex PCR; the TCRdb copy retains only in-frame clones and omits some. Among about 300,000 clones listed, approximately 84% were seen once. The clonotype originates from a human donor with COVID-19, enrolled during active disease. The donor label of this sample is uncertain. The chain recombines TRBV7-2 with TRBJ2-7; D is uncertain. Sequenced input: peripheral blood. The CDR3 region is CASILNYEQYF. The CDR3 DNA sequence: TGTGCCAGCATATTAAACTACGAGCAGTACTTC.